Below, 22 T cell receptor beta chains from the same sample are listed, as sequenced in a study of response to subunit inactivated influenza vaccine. TCRdb re-called the RT-PCR reads through MiXCR, storing one row per CDR3 protein. Here the sample spans roughly 160,000 distinct CDR3 sequences, roughly a tenth being singletons. Sequenced material: non-naive T cells sorted from PBMCs, taken about 40 days after vaccination. These receptors originate from a man aged 50-59 years who received an inactivated influenza vaccine.

The chain recombines TRBV5-6 with TRBJ1-5; D might be TRBD1 (6 bases). The V end was cut by 1 base, the J end by 5 bases, with 16 bases between. CDR3 length equals 16 residues. Germline assignment: CDR1 SGHDT and CDR2 YYEEEE. CDR3 amino acids: CASSLTTIDRHQPQHF. CDR3 DNA: TGTGCCAGCAGCTTGACCACTATAGACAGGCATCAGCCCCAGCATTTT.

This clonotype was picked up a small number of times. The chain couples TRBV7-2 to TRBJ2-5, with TRBD1 identical over 9 bases. The junction had 2 bases not matched to a gene; V was cut back by 5 bases and J by 1 base. Germline V lookup: CDR1 SGHTA, CDR2 FQGNSA. This CDR3 is built from 14 residues. The CDR3 sequence: CASSKGQGQETQYF. The CDR3, as DNA: TGTGCCAGCAGCAAGGGACAGGGCCAAGAGACCCAGTACTTC.

This clonotype showed up many times. The chain combines TRBV29-1 with TRBJ2-5, with no clear D. This CDR3 is built from 12 residues. The germline V gene encodes CDR1 SQVTM and CDR2 ANQGSEA. V was shortened by 4 bases and J by 1 base, with 7 bases between the two germline ends. The CDR3 region has the DNA TGCAGCGTTGGTCGCACCCAAGAGACCCAGTACTTC. Its protein product is CSVGRTQETQYF.

This clonotype was seen ten or more times. The chain carries TRBV12-3 or TRBV12-4 and TRBJ1-4; D gene unclear. The V gene lost 5 bases and the J gene lost 0 bases, with 10 bases spanning the gap. The length of the CDR3 is 15 residues. The CDR3 is CASSPGGTTNEKLFF. Written as DNA, the CDR3 is TGTGCCAGCAGTCCCGGAGGTACAACTAATGAAAAACTGTTTTTT.

This clonotype was seen more than once but under ten times. The chain recombines TRBV20-1 with TRBJ2-3, with a tentative D call TRBD2 (6 bases). From germline, CDR1 is DFQATT and CDR2 SNEGSKA (reference sequence). The ends were cut back, 0 bases at V and 1 base at J, with 11 bases in the middle. CDR3 length: 15 amino acids. Here the CDR3 DNA reads TGCAGTGCTAGAGATGGATGGGGGGGCACAGATACGCAGTATTTT. This translates into CSARDGWGGTDTQYF.

This clonotype was picked up a small number of times. The chain couples TRBV10-3 to TRBJ2-1, with 11 bases identical to TRBD1. Germline lookup yields CDR1 ENHRY and CDR2 SYGVKD. The CDR3 is 16 residues long. The trim removed 2 bases at V and 7 bases at J, leaving 7 bases unmatched. This CDR3 is CAISEGRTGGGNEQFF. Here the CDR3 DNA reads TGTGCCATCAGTGAGGGTAGGACAGGGGGCGGTAATGAGCAGTTCTTC.

The chain joins TRBV7-2 to TRBJ2-2, with D possibly TRBD2 on 7 matching bases. CDR1 and CDR2 from the germline V gene are SGHTA and FQGNSA. Trimming removed 5 bases at V and 8 bases at J, with 18 bases between. The CDR3 extends over 15 amino acids. The CDR3 protein is CASSTPGGGRGELFF. The CDR3 DNA follows: TGTGCCAGCAGCACCCCTGGGGGGGGGCGAGGGGAGCTGTTTTTT.

The V gene is TRBV23-1, the J gene TRBJ2-4; D not resolved. TRBV23-1 is designated an ORF whose function remains uncertain. The CDR3 spans 17 residues. V lost 4 bases, J lost 3 bases, and 19 bases lay in between. In nucleotides, the CDR3 is TGCGCCAGCAGTCCACACGTCCTGTCGTATGTCAAAAACATTCAGTACTTC. Protein: CASSPHVLSYVKNIQYF.

The rearrangement links TRBV6-2 or TRBV6-3 to TRBJ1-1, with TRBD1 matching 7 bases. The germline V gene has CDR1 MNHEY and CDR2 SVGEGT. J gave up 5 bases and V 6 bases, and 6 bases lay outside the gene matches. This CDR3 region has 13 residues. CDR3 sequence (DNA): TGTGCCAGCAGCAGGGGGTTGAGGACTGAAGCTTTCTTT. Protein product: CASSRGLRTEAFF.

On this clonotype: A much larger clone lies a single base off, so this may be a read error. This sequence joins TRBV28 and TRBJ2-7, with a tentative D call TRBD2 (5 bases). The V end lost 5 bases, the J end lost 3 bases, and 23 bases lay between the germline ends. CDR1 is MDHEN and CDR2 is SYDVKM in the germline V gene. The CDR3 runs 17 residues. CDR3 residues: CASSPMDPGKILYEQYF. CDR3 nucleotides: TGTGCCAGCAGTCCTATGGATCCGGGAAAAATCCTCTACGAGCAGTACTTC. The full variable domain, with the rest looked up from reference TRBV28 and TRBJ2-7, is DVKVTQSSRYLVKRTGEKVFLECVQDMDHENMFWYRQDPGLGLRLIYFSYDVKMKEKGDIPEGYSVSREKKERFSLILESASTNQTSMYLCASSPMDPGKILYEQYFGPGTRLTVT.

This clonotype has a count of ten or more. This rearrangement joins TRBV7-2 to TRBJ2-2; D is unresolved. Trimming took off 2 bases at V and 6 bases at J, with 10 bases between the two ends. The germline V gene has CDR1 SGHTA and CDR2 FQGNSA. CDR3 size: 14 residues. This CDR3 is CASSLTRAAGELFF. DNA of the CDR3: TGTGCCAGCAGCTTAACCAGAGCTGCCGGGGAGCTGTTTTTT.

The chain couples TRBV12-3 or TRBV12-4 to TRBJ2-5; TRBD2 aligns across 15 bases. The CDR3 covers 16 residues. Trimming at V came to 5 bases and at J to 4 bases, leaving 5 bases not matched to a gene. This CDR3 reads CASSQPGLAGGETQYF. CDR3 nucleotide sequence: TGTGCCAGCAGTCAACCGGGACTAGCGGGAGGAGAGACCCAGTACTTC.

This clonotype has a count of ten or more. The CDR3, as DNA: TGCAGTGCTCGGGATACCTCGGGACTGAACACCTACGAGCAGTACTTC. Amino acid sequence: CSARDTSGLNTYEQYF. The genes are TRBV20-1 and TRBJ2-7, with D possibly matching TRBD2 (6 bases). V dropped 5 bases and J dropped 2 bases, with 22 bases sitting between them. CDR1 is DFQATT, CDR2 SNEGSKA, per germline (reference sequence). The CDR3 runs to 16 residues.

The genes are TRBV2 and TRBJ2-1, with D perhaps TRBD1 or TRBD2 (6 bases each). The V gene lost 4 bases and the J gene lost 9 bases, with 25 bases spanning the gap. CDR1 SNHLY and CDR2 FYNNEI come from the germline V gene. The CDR3 loop spans 17 amino acids. CDR3 coding DNA: TGTGCCAGCAGTGTCCTCAGGGGTAGCGGCCAGGCGGGTGAGCAGTTCTTC. This encodes CASSVLRGSGQAGEQFF.

This clonotype has ten or more counts. The CDR3 DNA is TGTGCCAGCAGCAACGGTCTATACGGCGACACCGGGGAGCTGTTTTTT. This codes for CASSNGLYGDTGELFF. This rearrangement joins TRBV7-9 to TRBJ2-2, with unresolved D. The CDR3 consists of 16 residues. CDR1 is SEHNR and CDR2 is FQNEAQ in the germline V gene (reference sequence). V shed 5 bases and J shed 3 bases, with 16 bases lying between them.

V gene TRBV6-5 combines with J gene TRBJ2-2; tentatively, D is TRBD1 or TRBD2 (5 bases each). V was pared by 0 bases and J by 5 bases, with 13 bases between. From germline, CDR1 is MNHEY and CDR2 SVGAGI. CDR3 length equals 16 residues. The CDR3 DNA reads TGTGCCAGCAGTTACTCGATGAGGGGCCGGACCGGGGAGCTGTTTTTT. Translation: CASSYSMRGRTGELFF.

This clonotype has only a few counts. The chain joins TRBV19 to TRBJ2-7; 9 nucleotides align to TRBD2. V was pared by 6 bases and J by 6 bases, with 12 bases of the junction left unmatched. This CDR3 comprises 15 residues. Germline CDR1 LNHDA, CDR2 SQIVND (reference sequence). Here the CDR3 DNA reads TGTGCCAGTAGACCGGTAGCGGGAGTGGTAGGCGAGCAGTACTTC. It specifies CASRPVAGVVGEQYF. The full variable domain, rest sourced from reference TRBV19 and TRBJ2-7, is DGGITQSPKYLFRKEGQNVTLSCEQNLNHDAMYWYRQDPGQGLRLIYYSQIVNDFQKGDIAEGYSVSREKKESFPLTVTSAQKNPTAFYLCASRPVAGVVGEQYFGPGTRLTVT.

The V call is TRBV18, the J call TRBJ2-5; D is ambiguous. Per the germline V gene, CDR1 is KGHSH and CDR2 is LQKENI. V lost 6 bases, J lost 7 bases, and 9 bases lay in between. This CDR3 spans 11 amino acids. The CDR3 DNA sequence: TGTGCCAGCTCGCTGCCGGGGACCCAGTACTTC. This encodes CASSLPGTQYF.

This clonotype was counted between two and nine times. The V call is TRBV6-2 or TRBV6-3, the J call TRBJ2-2; D gene ambiguous. Trimming shortened V by 0 bases and J by 4 bases, and 12 bases separated the two germline ends. Germline CDR1 reads MNHEY; CDR2 reads SVGEGT. The CDR3 is made up of 16 amino acids. CDR3 amino acids: CASSYSLGFLTGELFF. CDR3 in DNA: TGTGCCAGCAGTTACTCGCTTGGGTTTCTCACCGGGGAGCTGTTTTTT.

For this clonotype: This may be a read error, as it is one base from a much larger clone. V gene TRBV10-3 combines with J gene TRBJ1-5; D unclear. This CDR3 is built from 13 residues. Germline CDR1 reads ENHRY; CDR2 reads SYGVKD. CDR3 DNA sequence: TGTGCCATCAGTGAAGGCAGCAATCAGCTCCAGCATTTT. Its translation is CAISEGSNQLQHF.

V and J are TRBV24-1 and TRBJ2-2; D not certain. From germline, CDR1 is KGHDR and CDR2 SFDVKD. The CDR3 runs 14 residues. The germline V and J ends were trimmed by 2 bases and 5 bases, with 8 bases remaining between them. CDR3 loop: CATSDSRSTGELFF. CDR3 DNA sequence: TGTGCCACCAGTGATTCGAGGAGTACCGGGGAGCTGTTTTTT.

This clonotype showed up just a few times. The CDR3 DNA sequence: TGTGCCAGCAGCTCGCCAAGGGCAGGGGATGGCTACACCTTC. Translation gives CASSSPRAGDGYTF. The V and J genes are TRBV7-2 and TRBJ1-2; D perhaps matches TRBD1 (6 bases). The CDR3 spans 14 residues. Germline assignment: CDR1 SGHTA and CDR2 FQGNSA. V shed 4 bases and J shed 6 bases, with 15 bases lying between them.